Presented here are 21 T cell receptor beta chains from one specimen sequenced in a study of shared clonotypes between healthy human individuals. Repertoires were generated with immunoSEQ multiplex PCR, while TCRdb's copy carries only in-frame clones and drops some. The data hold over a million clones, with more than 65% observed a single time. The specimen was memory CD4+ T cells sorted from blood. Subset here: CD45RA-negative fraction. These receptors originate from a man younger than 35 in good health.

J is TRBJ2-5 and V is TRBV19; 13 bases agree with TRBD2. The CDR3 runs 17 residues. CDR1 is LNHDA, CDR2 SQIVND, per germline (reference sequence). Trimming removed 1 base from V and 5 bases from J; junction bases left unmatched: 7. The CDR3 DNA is TGTGCCAGTAGTATAGGGGGGACTAGCGGGAAGAGGGAGACCCAGTACTTC. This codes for CASSIGGTSGKRETQYF.

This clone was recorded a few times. CDR3 sequence: CASSPRDRGGTEAFF. The DNA of the CDR3 is TGTGCCAGCAGCCCTCGGGACAGGGGAGGCACTGAAGCTTTCTTT. The chain couples TRBV7-9 to TRBJ1-1, with TRBD1 matching 10 bases. Looked up from germline, CDR1 is SEHNR and CDR2 is FQNEAQ (reference sequence). The V gene end was trimmed by 5 bases and the J gene end by 4 bases; junction bases not matched to a gene: 7. CDR3 length: 15 amino acids.

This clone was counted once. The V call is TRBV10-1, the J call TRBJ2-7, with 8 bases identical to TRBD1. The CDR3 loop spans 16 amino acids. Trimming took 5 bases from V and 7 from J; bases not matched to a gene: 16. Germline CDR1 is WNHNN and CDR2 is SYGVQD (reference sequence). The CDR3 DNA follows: TGCGCCAGCAGTCCAGACCTGACAGGGGAAATCGGGGAGCAGTACTTC. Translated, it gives CASSPDLTGEIGEQYF.

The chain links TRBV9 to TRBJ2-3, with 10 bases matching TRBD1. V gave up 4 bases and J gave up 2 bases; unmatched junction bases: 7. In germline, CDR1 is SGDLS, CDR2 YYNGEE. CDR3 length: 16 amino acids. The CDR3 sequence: CASSLTGGVDTDTQYF. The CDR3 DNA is TGTGCCAGCAGCCTGACAGGGGGCGTTGACACAGATACGCAGTATTTT.

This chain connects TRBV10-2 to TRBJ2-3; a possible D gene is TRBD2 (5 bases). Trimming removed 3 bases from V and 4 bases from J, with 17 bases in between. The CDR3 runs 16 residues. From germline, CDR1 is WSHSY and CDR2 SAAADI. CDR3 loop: CASSDPSLENADTQYF. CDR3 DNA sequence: TGCGCCAGCAGTGACCCCTCACTAGAAAACGCAGATACGCAGTATTTT.

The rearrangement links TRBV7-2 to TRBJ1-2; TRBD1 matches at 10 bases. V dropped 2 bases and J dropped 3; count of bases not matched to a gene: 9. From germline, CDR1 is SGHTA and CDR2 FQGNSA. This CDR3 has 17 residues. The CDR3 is CASSLRDRGPPDYGYTF. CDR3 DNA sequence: TGTGCCAGCAGCTTACGAGACAGGGGGCCCCCGGACTATGGCTACACCTTC.

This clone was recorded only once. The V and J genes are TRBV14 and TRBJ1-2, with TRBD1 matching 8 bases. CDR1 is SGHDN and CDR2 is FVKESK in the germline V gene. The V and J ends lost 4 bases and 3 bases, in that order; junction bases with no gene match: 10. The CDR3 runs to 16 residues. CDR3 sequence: CASSPGQAAFDYGYTF. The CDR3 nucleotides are TGTGCCAGCAGCCCGGGACAGGCGGCCTTCGACTATGGCTACACCTTC. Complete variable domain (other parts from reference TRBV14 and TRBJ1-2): EAGVTQFPSHSVIEKGQTVTLRCDPISGHDNLYWYRRVMGKEIKFLLHFVKESKQDESGMPNNRFLAERTGGTYSTLKVQPAELEDSGVYFCASSPGQAAFDYGYTFGSGTRLTVV.

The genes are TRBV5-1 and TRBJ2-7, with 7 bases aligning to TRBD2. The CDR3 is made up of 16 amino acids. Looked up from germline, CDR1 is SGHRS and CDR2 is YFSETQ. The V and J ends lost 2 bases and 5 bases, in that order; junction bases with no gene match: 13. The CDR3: CASSFAPGAGVNEQYF. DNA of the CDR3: TGCGCCAGCAGCTTTGCCCCCGGGGCGGGGGTCAACGAGCAGTACTTC. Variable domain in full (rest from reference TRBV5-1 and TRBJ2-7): KAGVTQTPRYLIKTRGQQVTLSCSPISGHRSVSWYQQTPGQGLQFLFEYFSETQRNKGNFPGRFSGRQFSNSRSEMNVSTLELGDSALYLCASSFAPGAGVNEQYFGPGTRLTVT.

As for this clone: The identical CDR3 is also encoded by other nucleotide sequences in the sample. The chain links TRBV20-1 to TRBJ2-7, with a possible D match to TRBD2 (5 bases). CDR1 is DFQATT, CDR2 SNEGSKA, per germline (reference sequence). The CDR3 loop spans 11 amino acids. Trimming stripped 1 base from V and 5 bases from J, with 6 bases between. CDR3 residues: CSARAGNEQYF. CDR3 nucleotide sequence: TGCAGTGCTAGAGCCGGGAACGAGCAGTACTTC.

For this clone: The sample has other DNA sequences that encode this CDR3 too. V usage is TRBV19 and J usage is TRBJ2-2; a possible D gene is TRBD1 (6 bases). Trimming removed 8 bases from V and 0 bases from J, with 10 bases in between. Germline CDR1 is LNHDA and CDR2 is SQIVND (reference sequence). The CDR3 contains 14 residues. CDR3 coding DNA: TGTGCCAGTGATGGACAGCCGAACACCGGGGAGCTGTTTTTT. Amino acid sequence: CASDGQPNTGELFF.

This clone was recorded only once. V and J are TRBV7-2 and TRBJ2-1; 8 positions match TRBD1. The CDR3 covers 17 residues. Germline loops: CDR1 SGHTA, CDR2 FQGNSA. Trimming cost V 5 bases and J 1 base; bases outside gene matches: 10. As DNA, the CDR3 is TGTGCCAGCAGCGCCCGAGGACAGGGCCCTTCCTACAATGAGCAGTTCTTC. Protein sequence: CASSARGQGPSYNEQFF. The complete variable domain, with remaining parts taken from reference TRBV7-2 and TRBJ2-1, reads GAGVSQSPSNKVTEKGKDVELRCDPISGHTALYWYRQSLGQGLEFLIYFQGNSAPDKSGLPSDRFSAERTGGSVSTLTIQRTQQEDSAVYLCASSARGQGPSYNEQFFGPGTRLTVL.

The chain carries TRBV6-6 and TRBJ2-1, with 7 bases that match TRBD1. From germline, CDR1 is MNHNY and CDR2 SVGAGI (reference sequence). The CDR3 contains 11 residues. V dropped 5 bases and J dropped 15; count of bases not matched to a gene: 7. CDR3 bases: TGTGCCAGCAGTCTTACGACAGGGCGGTTCTTC. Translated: CASSLTTGRFF.

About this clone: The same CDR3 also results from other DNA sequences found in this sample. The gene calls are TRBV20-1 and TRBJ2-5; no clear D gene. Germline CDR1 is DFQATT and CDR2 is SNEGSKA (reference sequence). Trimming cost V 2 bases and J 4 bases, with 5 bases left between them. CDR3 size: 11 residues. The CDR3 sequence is CSARIGETQYF. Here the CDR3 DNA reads TGCAGTGCTAGAATCGGAGAGACCCAGTACTTC.

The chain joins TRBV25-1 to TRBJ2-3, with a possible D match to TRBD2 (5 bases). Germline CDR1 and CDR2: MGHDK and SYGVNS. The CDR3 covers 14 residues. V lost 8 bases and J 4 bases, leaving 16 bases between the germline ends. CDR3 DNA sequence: TGTGCCAGCGCCCGGAGCGGTCCTCCAGATACGCAGTATTTT. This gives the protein CASARSGPPDTQYF.

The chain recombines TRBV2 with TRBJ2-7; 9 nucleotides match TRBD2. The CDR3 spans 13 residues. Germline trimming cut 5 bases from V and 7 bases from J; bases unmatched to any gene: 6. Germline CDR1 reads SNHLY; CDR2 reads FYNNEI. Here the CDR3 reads CASSMGLAGEQYF. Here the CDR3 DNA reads TGTGCCAGCAGTATGGGTCTAGCGGGGGAGCAGTACTTC.

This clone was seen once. The CDR3 bases are TGTGCCAGCAAATGGGACCCTAGCACAGATACGCAGTATTTT. Its protein product is CASKWDPSTDTQYF. V usage is TRBV2 and J usage is TRBJ2-3; possibly TRBD1 or TRBD2 for D (5 bases each). Germline CDR1 is SNHLY and CDR2 is FYNNEI. The CDR3 extends over 14 amino acids. The V end was cut by 7 bases, the J end by 0 bases, with 11 bases between.

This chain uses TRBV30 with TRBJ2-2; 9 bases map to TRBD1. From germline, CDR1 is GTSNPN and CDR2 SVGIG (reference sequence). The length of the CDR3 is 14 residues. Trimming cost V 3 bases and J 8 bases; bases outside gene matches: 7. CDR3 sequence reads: CAWRIQGAGGELFF. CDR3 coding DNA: TGTGCCTGGAGGATACAGGGGGCCGGAGGGGAGCTGTTTTTT.

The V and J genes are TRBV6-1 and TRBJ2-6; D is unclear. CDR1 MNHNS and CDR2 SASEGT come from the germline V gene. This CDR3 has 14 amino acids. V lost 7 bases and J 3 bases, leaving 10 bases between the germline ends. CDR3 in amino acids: CASTPDGGANVLTF. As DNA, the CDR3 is TGTGCCAGCACTCCTGATGGTGGGGCCAACGTCCTGACTTTC.

The CDR3 region is CASAYRGLNTEAFF. CDR3 sequence (DNA): TGTGCCAGCGCCTACAGGGGGCTAAACACTGAAGCTTTCTTT. This chain uses TRBV28 with TRBJ1-1, with TRBD1 matching 9 bases. Per the germline V gene, CDR1 is MDHEN and CDR2 is SYDVKM. J gave up 2 bases and V 8 bases, and 6 bases lay outside the gene matches. The CDR3 consists of 14 residues.

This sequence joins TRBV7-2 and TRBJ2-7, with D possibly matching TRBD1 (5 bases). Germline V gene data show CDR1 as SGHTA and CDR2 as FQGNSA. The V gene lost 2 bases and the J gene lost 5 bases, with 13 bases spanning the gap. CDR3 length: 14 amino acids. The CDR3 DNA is TGTGCCAGCAGCTTACCGACAGACATTAACGAGCAGTACTTC. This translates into CASSLPTDINEQYF.

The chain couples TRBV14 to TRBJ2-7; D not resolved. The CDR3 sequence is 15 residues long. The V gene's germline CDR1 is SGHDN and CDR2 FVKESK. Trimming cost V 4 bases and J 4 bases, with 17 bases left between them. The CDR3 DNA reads TGTGCCAGCAGCCGGTCGATCTTAGCACCTTACGAGCAGTACTTC. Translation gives CASSRSILAPYEQYF.